Below, 5 T cell receptor beta chains from the same sample are listed, as sequenced in a study of cytomegalovirus exposure and HLA in healthy donors. The PCR employed 60 Vbeta primers together with 13 Jbeta primers. Generated by immunoSEQ multiplex PCR, the TCRdb table keeps only in-frame clones and is missing some. The table has over 150,000 clones, 78% seen once. Source material: PBMCs. All receptors derive from a woman in her forties or fifties in good health and CMV-seropositive.

The V gene is TRBV7-2, the J gene TRBJ1-3; no reliable D call. This CDR3 is 15 amino acids long. The V gene lost 1 base and the J gene lost 6 bases, with 13 bases spanning the gap. Germline CDR1 is SGHTA and CDR2 is FQGNSA. DNA for the CDR3: TGTGCCAGCAGCTTAGTTCCGGATAGCCCAAACACCATATATTTT. It translates to CASSLVPDSPNTIYF.

This clone was seen just once. The rearrangement uses TRBV7-3 and TRBJ2-5; the match to TRBD2 covers 8 bases. Germline lookup yields CDR1 SGHTA and CDR2 FQGTGA. The CDR3 consists of 14 residues. Trimming at V came to 5 bases and at J to 5 bases, leaving 7 bases not matched to a gene. The DNA for the CDR3 is TGTGCCAGCAGCCCAACTAGCGGCCCCGAGACCCAGTACTTC. Translated: CASSPTSGPETQYF.

On this clone: One end of the junction is discordant with germline, which a read error may explain. This chain links TRBV4-3 with TRBJ2-6; 9 bases line up with TRBD1. There are 19 residues in the CDR3. Germline CDR1 reads LGHNA; CDR2 reads YSLEER. The CDR3 nucleotides read TGCGCCAGCAGCCAGGCCCTCCGGGACAGGGTCTCTGGGGCCAACGGCCTGACTTTC. Amino acid sequence: CASSQALRDRVSGANGLTF.

The V call is TRBV4-3, the J call TRBJ1-4; D remains unclear. The V and J ends lost 4 bases and 4 bases respectively, with 7 bases between them. CDR1 and CDR2 from the germline V gene are LGHNA and YSLEER. The CDR3 length is 13 residues. The CDR3 protein is CASSPRRNEKLFF. CDR3 nucleotide sequence: TGCGCCAGCAGCCCCAGGCGTAATGAAAAACTGTTTTTT.

The V and J genes are TRBV5-5 and TRBJ1-6; TRBD1 agrees at 10 bases. The CDR3 contains 15 residues. V shed 4 bases and J 8 bases; nucleotides not matched to a gene: 6. Germline V gene data show CDR1 as SGHKS and CDR2 as YYEKEE (reference sequence). DNA of the CDR3: TGTGCCAGCAGCCCGGAGGGACAGGGGTATTCACCCCTCCACTTT. This gives the protein CASSPEGQGYSPLHF. The full variable domain, in which reference TRBV5-5 and TRBJ1-6 provide the parts outside the CDR3, is DAGVTQSPTHLIKTRGQQVTLRCSPISGHKSVSWYQQVLGQGPQFIFQYYEKEERGRGNFPDRFSARQFPNYSSELNVNALLLGDSALYLCASSPEGQGYSPLHFGNGTRLTVT.